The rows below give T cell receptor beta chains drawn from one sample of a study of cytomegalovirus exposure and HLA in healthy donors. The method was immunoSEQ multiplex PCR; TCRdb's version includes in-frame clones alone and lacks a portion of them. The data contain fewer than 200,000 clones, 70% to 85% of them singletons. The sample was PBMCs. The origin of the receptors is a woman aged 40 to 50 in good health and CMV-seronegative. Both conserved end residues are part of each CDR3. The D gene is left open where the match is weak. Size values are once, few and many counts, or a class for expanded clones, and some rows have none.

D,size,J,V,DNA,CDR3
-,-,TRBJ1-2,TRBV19,TGTGCCAGTAGTATAGCACAGGCGAGCTATGGCTACACCTTC,CASSIAQASYGYTF
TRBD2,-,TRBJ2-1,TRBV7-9,TGTGCCAGCAGCTTAGCGCGGCGGGAGAGGTCCTACAATGAGCAGTTCTTC,CASSLARRERSYNEQFF
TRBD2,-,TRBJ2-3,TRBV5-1,TGCGCCAGCAGAGCGGGGATGGGCACAGATACGCAGTATTTT,CASRAGMGTDTQYF
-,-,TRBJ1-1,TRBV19,TGTGCCAGTAGTATAGGCCCCGGAGGCCCAAAGAACACTGAAGCTTTCTTT,CASSIGPGGPKNTEAFF
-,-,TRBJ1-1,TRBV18,TGTGCCAGCTCACCTCCTGATTCGGGGGGGGCTGAAGCTTTCTTT,CASSPPDSGGAEAFF
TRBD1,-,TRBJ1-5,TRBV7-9,TGTGCCAGCAGCTTGACAGGGGGCTTAGCTCAGCCCCAGCATTTT,CASSLTGGLAQPQHF
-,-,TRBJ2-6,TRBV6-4,TGTGCCAGCAGTGATGGGCAGGGCTCCGCACTCTCTGGGGCCAACGTCCTGACTTTC,CASSDGQGSALSGANVLTF
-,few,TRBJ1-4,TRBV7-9,TGTGCCAGCAGCTTAGGAACAGCAGGCGAAAAACTGTTTTTT,CASSLGTAGEKLFF
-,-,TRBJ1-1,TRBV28,TGTGCCAGCAGCCAAGGCCGCAGAGACGGAAGGTCTCGCGGGTTT,CASSQGRRDGRSRGF
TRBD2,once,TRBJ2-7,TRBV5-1,TGCGCCAGCAGCCGACCCGGGGGGGCTACCTACGAGCAGTACTTC,CASSRPGGATYEQYF
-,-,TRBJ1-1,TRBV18,TGTGCCAGCTCACCATCGGACACTGAAGCTTTCTTT,CASSPSDTEAFF
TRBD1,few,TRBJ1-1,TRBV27,TGTGCCAGCAGTTACAGGGGGGTCAACACTGAAGCTTTCTTT,CASSYRGVNTEAFF
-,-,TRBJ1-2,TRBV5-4,TGTGCCAGCAGCTGGTCCCTCAGGGGAAACTATGGCTACACCTTC,CASSWSLRGNYGYTF
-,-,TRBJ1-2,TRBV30,TGTGCCTGGCAGCAGGGCGACTATGGCTACACCTTC,CAWQQGDYGYTF
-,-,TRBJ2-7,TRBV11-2,TGTGCCAGCAGCCCTCTTACGGTCCTCACCTACGAGCAGTACTTC,CASSPLTVLTYEQYF
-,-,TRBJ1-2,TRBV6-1,TGTGCCAGCGTGCCCCCCGGGAGAAACTATGGCTACACCTTC,CASVPPGRNYGYTF
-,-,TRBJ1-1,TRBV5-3,TGTGCCAGAAGCGAAGGAACTACAGGACCGAACACTGAAGCTTTCTTT,CARSEGTTGPNTEAFF
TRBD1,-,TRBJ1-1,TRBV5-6,TGTGCCAGCAGTCAGGACAGGGGCTCTGAAGCTTTCTTT,CASSQDRGSEAFF